Sequencing of this T cell receptor beta chain was carried out in a study of shared clonotypes between healthy human individuals. General study points: Tissue TCR repertoires likely differ from these blood-only repertoires.

Germline values: CDR1 SNHLY, CDR2 FYNNEI. This CDR3 is 14 amino acids long. V gave up 3 bases and J gave up 0 bases; unmatched junction bases: 1. A note on this clone: As yet, its antigen is unknown. A much larger clone lies one base from this, so it may be a read error. This sample also contains other DNA sequences that code for the same CDR3.

Libraries were prepared by immunoSEQ multiplex PCR; TCRdb keeps only in-frame clonotypes and omits some of them. The table shows hundreds of thousands of clones, with approximately 79% occurring only once. The clonotype was recovered from a woman under 40 in good health. Sequencing used memory CD4+ T cells sorted from blood. Subset: CD45RA-negative fraction. The chain is built from TRBV2 and TRBJ1-2; the match to TRBD1 covers 7 bases. The CDR3 protein is CASSDRGANYGYTF. The CDR3 coding sequence is TGTGCCAGCAGTGACAGGGGGGCTAACTATGGCTACACCTTC. The full variable domain, with the rest looked up from reference TRBV2 and TRBJ1-2, is EPEVTQTPSHQVTQMGQEVILRCVPISNHLYFYWYRQILGQKVEFLVSFYNNEISEKSEIFDDQFSVERPDGSNFTLKIRSTKLEDSAMYFCASSDRGANYGYTFGSGTRLTVV.